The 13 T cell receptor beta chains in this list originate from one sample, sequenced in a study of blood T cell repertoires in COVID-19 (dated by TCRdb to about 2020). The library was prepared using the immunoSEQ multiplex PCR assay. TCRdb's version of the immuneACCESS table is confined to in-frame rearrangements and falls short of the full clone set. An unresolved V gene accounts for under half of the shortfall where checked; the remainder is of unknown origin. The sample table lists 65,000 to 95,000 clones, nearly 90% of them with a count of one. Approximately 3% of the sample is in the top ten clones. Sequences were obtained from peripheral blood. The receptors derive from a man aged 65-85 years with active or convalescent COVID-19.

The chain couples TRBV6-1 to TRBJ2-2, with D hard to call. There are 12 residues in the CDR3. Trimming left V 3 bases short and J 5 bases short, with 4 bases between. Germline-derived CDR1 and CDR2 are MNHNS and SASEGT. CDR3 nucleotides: TGTGCCAGCAGTGACCGGACCGGGGAGCTGTTTTTT. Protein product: CASSDRTGELFF.

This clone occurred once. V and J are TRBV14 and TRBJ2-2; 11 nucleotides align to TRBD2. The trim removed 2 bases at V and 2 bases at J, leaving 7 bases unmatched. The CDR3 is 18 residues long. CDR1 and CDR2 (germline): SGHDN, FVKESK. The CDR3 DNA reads TGTGCCAGCAGCCAACTCTCCCTAGCGGGAGGAAACACCGGGGAGCTGTTTTTT. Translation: CASSQLSLAGGNTGELFF.

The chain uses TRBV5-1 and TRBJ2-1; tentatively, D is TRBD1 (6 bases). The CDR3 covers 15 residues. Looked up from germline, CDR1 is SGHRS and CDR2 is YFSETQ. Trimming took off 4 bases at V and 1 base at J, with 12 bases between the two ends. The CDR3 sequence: CASSTSGTSYNEQFF. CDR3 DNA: TGCGCCAGCAGCACCTCCGGGACATCCTACAATGAGCAGTTCTTC.

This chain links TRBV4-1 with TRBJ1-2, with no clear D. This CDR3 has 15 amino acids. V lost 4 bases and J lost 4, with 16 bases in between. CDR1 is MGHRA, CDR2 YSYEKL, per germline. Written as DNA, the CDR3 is TGCGCCAGCAGCCCCACCGGCGGCACCGGCTATGGCTACACCTTC. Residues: CASSPTGGTGYGYTF.

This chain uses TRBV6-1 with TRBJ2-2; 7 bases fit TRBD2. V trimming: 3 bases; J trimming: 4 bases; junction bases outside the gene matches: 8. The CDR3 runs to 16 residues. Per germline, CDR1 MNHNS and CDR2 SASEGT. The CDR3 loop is CASSDLAGAFTGELFF. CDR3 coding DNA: TGTGCCAGCAGTGATCTGGCGGGAGCTTTCACCGGGGAGCTGTTTTTT.

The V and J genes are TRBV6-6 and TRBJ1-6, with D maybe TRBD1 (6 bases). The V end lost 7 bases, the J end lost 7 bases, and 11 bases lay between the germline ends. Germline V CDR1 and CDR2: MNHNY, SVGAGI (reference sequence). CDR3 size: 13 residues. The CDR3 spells CASKGDLNSPLHF. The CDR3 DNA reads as TGTGCCAGCAAGGGGGATCTGAATTCACCCCTCCACTTT.

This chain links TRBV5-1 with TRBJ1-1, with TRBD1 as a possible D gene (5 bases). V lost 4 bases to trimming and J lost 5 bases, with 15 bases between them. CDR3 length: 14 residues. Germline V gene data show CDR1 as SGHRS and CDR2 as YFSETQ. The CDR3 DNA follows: TGCGCCAGCAGCCCGTCCCCTGGGGGGACTGAAGCTTTCTTT. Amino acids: CASSPSPGGTEAFF.

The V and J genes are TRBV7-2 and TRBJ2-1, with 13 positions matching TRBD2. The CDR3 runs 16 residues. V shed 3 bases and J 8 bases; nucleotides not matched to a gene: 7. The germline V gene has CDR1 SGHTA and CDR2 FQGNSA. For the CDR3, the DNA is TGTGCCAGCAGCTTCCTAGGACTAGCGGGAGAGGATGAGCAGTTCTTC. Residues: CASSFLGLAGEDEQFF.

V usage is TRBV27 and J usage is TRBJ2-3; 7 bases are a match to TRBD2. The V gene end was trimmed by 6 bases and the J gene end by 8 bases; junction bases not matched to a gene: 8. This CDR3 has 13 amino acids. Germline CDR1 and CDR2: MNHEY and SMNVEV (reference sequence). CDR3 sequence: CASSRARGGTQYF. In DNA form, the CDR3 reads TGTGCCAGCAGCCGGGCCCGCGGGGGTACGCAGTATTTT.

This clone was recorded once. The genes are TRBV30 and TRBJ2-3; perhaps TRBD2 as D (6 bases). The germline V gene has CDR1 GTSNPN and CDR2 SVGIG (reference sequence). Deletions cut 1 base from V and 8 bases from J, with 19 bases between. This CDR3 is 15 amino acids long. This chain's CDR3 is CAWSGGLLGGGTQYF. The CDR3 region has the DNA TGTGCCTGGAGTGGGGGACTCCTTGGGGGTGGTACGCAGTATTTT.

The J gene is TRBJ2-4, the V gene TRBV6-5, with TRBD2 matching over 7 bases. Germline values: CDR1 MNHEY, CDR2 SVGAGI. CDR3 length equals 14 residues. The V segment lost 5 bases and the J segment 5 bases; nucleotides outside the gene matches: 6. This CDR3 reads CASSPGLLQNIQYF. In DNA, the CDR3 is TGTGCCAGCAGTCCGGGACTATTACAAAACATTCAGTACTTC.

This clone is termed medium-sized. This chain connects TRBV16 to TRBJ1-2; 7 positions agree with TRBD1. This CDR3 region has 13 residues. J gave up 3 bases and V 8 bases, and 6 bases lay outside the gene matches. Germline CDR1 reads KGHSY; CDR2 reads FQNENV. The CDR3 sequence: CASAGTAYYGYTF. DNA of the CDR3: TGTGCCAGCGCAGGGACAGCTTACTATGGCTACACCTTC. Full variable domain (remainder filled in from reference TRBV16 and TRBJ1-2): GEEVAQTPKHLVRGEGQKAKLYCAPIKGHSYVFWYQQVLKNEFKFLISFQNENVFDETGMPKERFSAKCLPNSPCSLEIQATKLEDSAVYFCASAGTAYYGYTFGSGTRLTVV.

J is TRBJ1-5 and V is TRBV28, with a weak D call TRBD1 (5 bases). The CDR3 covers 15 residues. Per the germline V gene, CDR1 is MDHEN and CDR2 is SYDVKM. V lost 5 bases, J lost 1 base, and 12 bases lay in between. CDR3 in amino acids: CASSPPAGSNQPQHF. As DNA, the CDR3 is TGTGCCAGCAGTCCCCCCGCAGGGAGCAATCAGCCCCAGCATTTT.